What follows are 4 T cell receptor beta chains derived from one specimen sequenced in a study of monozygotic twins with inflammatory bowel disease (dated by TCRdb to between 2019 and 2020). Library preparation was by 5' RACE. The listed sequencing device is Illumina HiSeq 2500. Based on TCRdb reprocessing of the reads, there is one entry per CDR3 protein sequence, and DNA is missing. Per the sample table, the count is roughly 170,000 distinct CDR3 sequences. The ten largest clones capture around 7% of the sample. What was sequenced was blood. The receptors come from a human donor with ulcerative colitis or Crohn's disease, or a healthy co-twin of an affected twin (not recorded which).

The V call is TRBV12-2, the J call TRBJ2-5; TCRdb's D call of TRBD1 is untestable without DNA. TRBV12-2 is marked as a pseudogene. The CDR3 has 14 amino acids. The CDR3 loop is CASRFRDRGETQYF.

The chain recombines TRBV20-1 with TRBJ1-6; TCRdb reports TRBD1, a call that lacks DNA to check it against. The CDR3 is 12 amino acids. Germline CDR1 and CDR2: DFQATT and SNEGSKA (reference sequence). CDR3 protein: CSARHRGLALHF.

V is TRBV20-1 and J is TRBJ1-3; TCRdb indicates TRBD1, and absent DNA this call remains unverified. This CDR3 is 14 amino acids long. The germline gives CDR1 DFQATT, CDR2 SNEGSKA (reference sequence). This chain's CDR3 is CSAAPGPSGNTIYF.

This chain uses TRBV25-1 with TRBJ2-5; TCRdb's D call of TRBD1 is untestable without DNA. Germline V gene sequence: CDR1 MGHDK, CDR2 SYGVNS. CDR3 length equals 15 residues. The CDR3 is CASSENRGLLETQYF.